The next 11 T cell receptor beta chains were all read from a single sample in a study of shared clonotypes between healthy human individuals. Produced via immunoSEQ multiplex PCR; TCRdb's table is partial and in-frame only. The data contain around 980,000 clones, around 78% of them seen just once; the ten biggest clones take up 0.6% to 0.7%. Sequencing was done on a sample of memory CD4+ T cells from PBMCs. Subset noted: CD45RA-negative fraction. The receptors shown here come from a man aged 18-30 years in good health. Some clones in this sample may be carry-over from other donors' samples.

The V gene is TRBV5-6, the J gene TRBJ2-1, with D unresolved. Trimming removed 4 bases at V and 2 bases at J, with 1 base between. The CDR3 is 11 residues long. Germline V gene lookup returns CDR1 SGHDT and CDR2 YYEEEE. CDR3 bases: TGTGCCAGCAGCACCTACAATGAGCAGTTCTTC. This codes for CASSTYNEQFF.

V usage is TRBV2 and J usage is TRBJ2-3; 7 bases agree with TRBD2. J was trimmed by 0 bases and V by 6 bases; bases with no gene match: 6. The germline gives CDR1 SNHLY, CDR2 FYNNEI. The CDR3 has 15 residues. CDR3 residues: CASSGTTPSTDTQYF. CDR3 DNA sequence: TGTGCCAGCAGCGGGACTACTCCGAGCACAGATACGCAGTATTTT.

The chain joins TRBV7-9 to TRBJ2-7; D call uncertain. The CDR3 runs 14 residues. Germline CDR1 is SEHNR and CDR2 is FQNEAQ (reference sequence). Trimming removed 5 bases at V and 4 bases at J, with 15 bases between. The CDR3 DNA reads TGTGCCAGCAGCCCCCTAGGGTCATTTTACGAGCAGTACTTC. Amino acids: CASSPLGSFYEQYF.

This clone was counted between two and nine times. The chain's CDR3 is CSAGTGENYGYTF. The CDR3 nucleotides are TGCAGCGCCGGGACAGGGGAGAACTATGGCTACACCTTC. The chain joins TRBV29-1 to TRBJ1-2; 10 bases are a match to TRBD1. CDR3 length: 13 residues. Germline trimming cut 7 bases from V and 2 bases from J; bases unmatched to any gene: 4. CDR1 and CDR2 (germline): SQVTM, ANQGSEA.

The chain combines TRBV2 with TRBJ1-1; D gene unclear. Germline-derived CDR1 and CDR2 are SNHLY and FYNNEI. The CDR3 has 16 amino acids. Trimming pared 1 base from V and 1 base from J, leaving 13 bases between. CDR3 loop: CASSEGGRSGNTEAFF. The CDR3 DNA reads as TGTGCCAGCAGTGAAGGGGGTAGATCGGGGAACACTGAAGCTTTCTTT. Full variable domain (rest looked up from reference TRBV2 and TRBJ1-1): EPEVTQTPSHQVTQMGQEVILRCVPISNHLYFYWYRQILGQKVEFLVSFYNNEISEKSEIFDDQFSVERPDGSNFTLKIRSTKLEDSAMYFCASSEGGRSGNTEAFFGQGTRLTVV.

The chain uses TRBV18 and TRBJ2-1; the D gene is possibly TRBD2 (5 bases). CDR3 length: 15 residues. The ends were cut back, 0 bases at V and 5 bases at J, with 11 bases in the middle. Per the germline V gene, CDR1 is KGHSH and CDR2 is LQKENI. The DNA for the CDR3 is TGTGCCAGCTCACCACCTAGCGCCCAGGACAATGAGCAGTTCTTC. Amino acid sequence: CASSPPSAQDNEQFF.

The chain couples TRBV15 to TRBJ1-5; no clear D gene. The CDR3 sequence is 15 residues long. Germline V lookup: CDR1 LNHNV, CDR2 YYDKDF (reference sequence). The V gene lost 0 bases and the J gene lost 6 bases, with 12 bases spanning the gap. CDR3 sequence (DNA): TGTGCCACCAGCAGAGATGCCACATGGGGTCAGCCCCAGCATTTT. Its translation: CATSRDATWGQPQHF.

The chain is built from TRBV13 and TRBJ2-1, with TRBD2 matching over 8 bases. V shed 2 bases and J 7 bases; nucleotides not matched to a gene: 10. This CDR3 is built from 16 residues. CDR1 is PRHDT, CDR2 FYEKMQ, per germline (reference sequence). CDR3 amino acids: CASSLRPGLVANEQFF. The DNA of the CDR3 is TGTGCCAGCAGCTTACGCCCGGGACTAGTGGCAAATGAGCAGTTCTTC. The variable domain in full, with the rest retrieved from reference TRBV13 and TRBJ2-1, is AAGVIQSPRHLIKEKRETATLKCYPIPRHDTVYWYQQGPGQDPQFLISFYEKMQSDKGSIPDRFSAQQFSDYHSELNMSSLELGDSALYFCASSLRPGLVANEQFFGPGTRLTVL.

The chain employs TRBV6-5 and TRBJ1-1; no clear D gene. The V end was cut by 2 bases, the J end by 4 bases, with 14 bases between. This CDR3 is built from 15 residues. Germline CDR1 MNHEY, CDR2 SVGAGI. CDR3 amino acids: CASSYGWAGITEAFF. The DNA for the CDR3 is TGTGCCAGCAGTTACGGGTGGGCTGGGATCACTGAAGCTTTCTTT.

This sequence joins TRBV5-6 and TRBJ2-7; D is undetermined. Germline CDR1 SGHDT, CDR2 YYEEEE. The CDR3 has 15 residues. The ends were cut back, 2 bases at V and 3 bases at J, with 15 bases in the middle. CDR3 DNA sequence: TGTGCCAGCAGCTTCGGTCCCTCTGCTTTCTACGAGCAGTACTTC. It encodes CASSFGPSAFYEQYF.

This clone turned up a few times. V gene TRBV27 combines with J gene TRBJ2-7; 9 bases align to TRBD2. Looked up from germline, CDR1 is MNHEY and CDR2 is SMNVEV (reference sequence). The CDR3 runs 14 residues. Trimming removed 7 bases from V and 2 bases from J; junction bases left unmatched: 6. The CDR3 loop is CASTRAGGAYEQYF. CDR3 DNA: TGTGCCAGCACCCGGGCGGGGGGGGCCTACGAGCAGTACTTC.